This TCR beta chain was recorded in a study of CD8 T cells in ankylosing spondylitis. General study findings and limits: A motif of 7 to 9 highly homologous TCR beta variants was seen as apparently characteristic of ankylosing spondylitis blood. Earlier literature documents some of the motif variants in reactive arthritis synovial fluid and blood.

A single record per CDR3 protein comes from TCRdb applying MiXCR to the 5' RACE reads. Of about 440,000 distinct CDR3 sequences detected, roughly a sixth appear once; the ten largest clones hold just over 1%. CDR1 SGHTS and CDR2 YDEGEE come from the germline V gene. This CDR3 has 13 residues. The V and J ends lost 2 bases and 7 bases respectively, with 9 bases between them. This clonotype appeared many times. Its antigen is currently unknown. The receptor was derived from a male donor with ankylosing spondylitis. The chain has TRBV5-8 and TRBJ2-2; no clear D. Sequenced sample: blood, either unsorted or a sorted T cell fraction (not recorded which). The chain's CDR3 is CASSFQVFGELFF. CDR3 DNA sequence: TGTGCCAGCAGCTTCCAAGTGTTCGGGGAGCTGTTTTTT.